One and the same sample provided the 5 T cell receptor beta chains below, sequenced in a study of blood T cell repertoires in COVID-19. Clones were sequenced by immunoSEQ multiplex PCR, and TCRdb holds only the in-frame ones, with some missing. The table lists under 60,000 clones, approximately 80% of them singletons. Sequencing used peripheral blood. These receptors came from a man aged 25-40 years with COVID-19, enrolled during active disease.

This clone was counted between two and nine times. This chain joins TRBV28 and TRBJ1-3, with TRBD1 matching 8 bases. CDR3 size: 14 residues. From germline, CDR1 is MDHEN and CDR2 SYDVKM. V shed 5 bases, J shed 7 bases, and the junction held 7 bases outside the gene matches. The CDR3 protein is CASSPQDRDNTIYF. In DNA form, the CDR3 reads TGTGCCAGCAGTCCCCAGGACAGGGACAACACCATATATTTT.

This rearrangement joins TRBV3-1 (or the pseudogene TRBV3-2) to TRBJ1-2; 8 bases agree with TRBD1. CDR3 length equals 14 residues. J lost 3 bases, V lost 7 bases, and 7 bases had no gene match. CDR1 is LGHDT, CDR2 YNNKEL, per germline (reference sequence). The chain's CDR3 is CASTRTGMYYGYTF. Written as DNA, the CDR3 is TGTGCCAGCACCCGGACAGGGATGTACTATGGCTACACCTTC.

This clone was seen once. The CDR3 sequence: CASEDQGKPLHF. DNA for the CDR3: TGTGCCAGCGAGGACCAGGGAAAACCCCTCCACTTT. This chain uses TRBV28 with TRBJ1-6, with D tentatively TRBD1 (5 bases). The V and J ends lost 8 bases and 12 bases respectively, with 14 bases between them. CDR1 and CDR2 (germline): MDHEN, SYDVKM. The CDR3 totals 12 residues.

V usage is TRBV5-8 and J usage is TRBJ1-1, with unresolved D. Germline V lookup: CDR1 SGHTS, CDR2 YDEGEE. The CDR3 is made up of 16 amino acids. The ends were cut back, 0 bases at V and 0 bases at J, with 12 bases in the middle. CDR3 DNA sequence: TGTGCCAGCAGCTTGGCCGGGGTCCTCATGAACACTGAAGCTTTCTTT. It specifies CASSLAGVLMNTEAFF.

This clone was seen more than once but under ten times. J is TRBJ1-5 and V is TRBV2; the D is unclear. The CDR3 loop spans 14 amino acids. Looked up from germline, CDR1 is SNHLY and CDR2 is FYNNEI. The V and J ends lost 4 bases and 7 bases respectively, with 14 bases between them. The CDR3 DNA sequence: TGTGCCAGCAGTGCTGGAGGGATACGCCAGCCCCAGCATTTT. Amino acid sequence: CASSAGGIRQPQHF.